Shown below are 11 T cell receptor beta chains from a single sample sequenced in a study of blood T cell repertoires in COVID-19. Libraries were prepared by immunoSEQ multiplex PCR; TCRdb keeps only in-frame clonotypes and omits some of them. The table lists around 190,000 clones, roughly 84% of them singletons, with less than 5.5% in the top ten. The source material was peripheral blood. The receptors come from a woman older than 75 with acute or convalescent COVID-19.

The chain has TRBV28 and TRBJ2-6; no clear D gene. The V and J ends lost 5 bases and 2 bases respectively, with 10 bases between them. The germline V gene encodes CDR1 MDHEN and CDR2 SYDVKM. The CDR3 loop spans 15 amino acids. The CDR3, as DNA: TGTGCCAGCAGTCCCCCTGCGGCTGGGGCCAACGTCCTGACTTTC. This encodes CASSPPAAGANVLTF.

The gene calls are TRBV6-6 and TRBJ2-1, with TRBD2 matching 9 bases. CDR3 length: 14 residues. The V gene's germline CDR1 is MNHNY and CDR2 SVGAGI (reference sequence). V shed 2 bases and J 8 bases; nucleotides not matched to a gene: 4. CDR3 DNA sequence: TGTGCCAGCAGTTACGATGCGGGAGGGCATGAGCAGTTCTTC. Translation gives CASSYDAGGHEQFF.

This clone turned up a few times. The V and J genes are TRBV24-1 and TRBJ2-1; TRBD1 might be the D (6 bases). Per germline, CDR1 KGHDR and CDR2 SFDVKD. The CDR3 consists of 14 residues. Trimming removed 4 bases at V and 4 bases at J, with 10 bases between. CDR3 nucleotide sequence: TGTGCCACCAGTGACCCGACAGGTTACAATGAGCAGTTCTTC. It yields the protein CATSDPTGYNEQFF.

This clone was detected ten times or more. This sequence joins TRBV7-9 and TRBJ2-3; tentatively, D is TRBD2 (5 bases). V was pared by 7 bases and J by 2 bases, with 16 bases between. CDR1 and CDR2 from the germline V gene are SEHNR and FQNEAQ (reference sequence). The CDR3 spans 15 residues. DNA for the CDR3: TGTGCCAGCACCGTAAGCGGAGGATTCACAGATACGCAGTATTTT. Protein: CASTVSGGFTDTQYF.

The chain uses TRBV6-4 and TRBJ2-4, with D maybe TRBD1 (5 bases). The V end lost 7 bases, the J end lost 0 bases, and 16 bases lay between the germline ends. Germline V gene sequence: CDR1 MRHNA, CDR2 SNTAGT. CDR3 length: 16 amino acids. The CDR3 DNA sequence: TGTGCCAGCAACGGCACAGGACCTTTAGCCAAAAACATTCAGTACTTC. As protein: CASNGTGPLAKNIQYF.

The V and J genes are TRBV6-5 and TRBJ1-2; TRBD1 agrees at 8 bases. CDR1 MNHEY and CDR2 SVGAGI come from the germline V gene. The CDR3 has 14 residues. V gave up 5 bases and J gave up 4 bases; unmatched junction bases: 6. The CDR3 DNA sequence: TGTGCCAGCAGTCCCGGGACAGGACTCTATGGCTACACCTTC. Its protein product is CASSPGTGLYGYTF.

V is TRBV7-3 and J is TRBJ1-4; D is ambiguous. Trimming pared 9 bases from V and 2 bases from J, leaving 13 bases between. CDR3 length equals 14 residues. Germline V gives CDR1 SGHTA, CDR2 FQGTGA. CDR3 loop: CASSPRSTNEKLFF. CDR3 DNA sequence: TGTGCCAGTTCTCCCCGGTCCACTAATGAAAAACTGTTTTTT.

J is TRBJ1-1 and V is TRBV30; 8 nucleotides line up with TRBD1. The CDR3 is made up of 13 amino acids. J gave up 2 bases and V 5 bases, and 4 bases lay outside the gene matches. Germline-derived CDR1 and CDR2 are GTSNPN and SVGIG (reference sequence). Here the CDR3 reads CAWDRGANTEAFF. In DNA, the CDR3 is TGTGCCTGGGACAGGGGAGCAAACACTGAAGCTTTCTTT.

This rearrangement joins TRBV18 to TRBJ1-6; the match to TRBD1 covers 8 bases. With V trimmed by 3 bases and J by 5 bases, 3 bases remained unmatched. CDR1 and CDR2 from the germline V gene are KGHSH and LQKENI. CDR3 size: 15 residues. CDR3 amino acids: CASSPATGDNSPLHF. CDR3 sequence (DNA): TGTGCCAGCTCACCCGCGACAGGGGATAATTCACCCCTCCACTTT. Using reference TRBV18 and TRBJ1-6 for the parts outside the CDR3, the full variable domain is NAGVMQNPRHLVRRRGQEARLRCSPMKGHSHVYWYRQLPEEGLKFMVYLQKENIIDESGMPKERFSAEFPKEGPSILRIQQVVRGDSAAYFCASSPATGDNSPLHFGNGTRLTVT.

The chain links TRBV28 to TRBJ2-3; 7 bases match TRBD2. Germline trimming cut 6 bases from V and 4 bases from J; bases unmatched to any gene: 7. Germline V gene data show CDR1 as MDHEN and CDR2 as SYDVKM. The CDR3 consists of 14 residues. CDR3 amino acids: CASSMLGGSDTQYF. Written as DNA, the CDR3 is TGTGCCAGCAGCATGTTGGGGGGGTCAGATACGCAGTATTTT.

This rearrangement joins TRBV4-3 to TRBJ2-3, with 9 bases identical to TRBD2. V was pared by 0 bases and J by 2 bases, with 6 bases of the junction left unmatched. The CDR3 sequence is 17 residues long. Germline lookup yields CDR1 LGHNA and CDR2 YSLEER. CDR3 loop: CASSQDRLAGLTDTQYF. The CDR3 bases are TGCGCCAGCAGCCAAGATCGGCTAGCGGGACTCACAGATACGCAGTATTTT.